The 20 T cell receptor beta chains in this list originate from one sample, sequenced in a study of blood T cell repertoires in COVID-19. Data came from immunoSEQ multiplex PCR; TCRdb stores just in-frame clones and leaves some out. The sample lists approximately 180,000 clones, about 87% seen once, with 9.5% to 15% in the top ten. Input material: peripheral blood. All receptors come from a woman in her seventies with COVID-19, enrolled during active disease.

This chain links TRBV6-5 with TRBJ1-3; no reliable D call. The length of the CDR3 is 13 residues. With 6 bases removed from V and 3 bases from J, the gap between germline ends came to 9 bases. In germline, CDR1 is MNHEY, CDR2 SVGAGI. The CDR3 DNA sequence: TGTGCCAGCAGCCCCGTCCTTGGAAACACCATATATTTT. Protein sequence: CASSPVLGNTIYF.

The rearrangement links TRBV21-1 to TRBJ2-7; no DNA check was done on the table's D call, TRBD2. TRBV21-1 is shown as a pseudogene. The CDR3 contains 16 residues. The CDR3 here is CASFCRSGKTSYEQYF. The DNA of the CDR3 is TGTGCCAGCTTCTGTAGGAGCGGGAAGACATCCTACGAGCAGTACTTC.

CDR3 coding DNA: TGTGCCAGCAGTTACTCCGGACAGGGAAGGAATGAAAAACTGTTTTTT. This sequence encodes CASSYSGQGRNEKLFF. The chain employs TRBV6-5 and TRBJ1-4; 8 positions agree with TRBD1. The V gene end was trimmed by 0 bases and the J gene end by 5 bases; junction bases not matched to a gene: 5. Germline CDR1 reads MNHEY; CDR2 reads SVGAGI. This CDR3 has 16 amino acids.

For the CDR3, the DNA is TGTGCCATCAGCGGACAGGGGGCAGGAACTGAAGCTTTCTTT. Translation gives CAISGQGAGTEAFF. The chain links TRBV10-3 to TRBJ1-1; 11 bases match TRBD1. With V trimmed by 6 bases and J by 5 bases, 5 bases remained unmatched. CDR1 is ENHRY and CDR2 is SYGVKD in the germline V gene. CDR3 length equals 14 residues.

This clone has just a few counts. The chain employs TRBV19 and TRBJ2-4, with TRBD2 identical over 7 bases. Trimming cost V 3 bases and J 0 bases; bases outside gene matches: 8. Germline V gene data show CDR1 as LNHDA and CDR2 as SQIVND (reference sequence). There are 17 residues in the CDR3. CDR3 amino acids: CASSMWGGRLAKNIQYF. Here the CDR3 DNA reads TGTGCCAGTAGTATGTGGGGGGGGAGACTAGCCAAAAACATTCAGTACTTC.

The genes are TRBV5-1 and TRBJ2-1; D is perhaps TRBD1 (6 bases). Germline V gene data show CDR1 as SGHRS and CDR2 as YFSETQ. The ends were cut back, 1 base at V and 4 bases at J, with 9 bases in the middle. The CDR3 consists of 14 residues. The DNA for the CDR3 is TGCGCCAGCAGCTTGAGGACAGATTACAATGAGCAGTTCTTC. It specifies CASSLRTDYNEQFF.

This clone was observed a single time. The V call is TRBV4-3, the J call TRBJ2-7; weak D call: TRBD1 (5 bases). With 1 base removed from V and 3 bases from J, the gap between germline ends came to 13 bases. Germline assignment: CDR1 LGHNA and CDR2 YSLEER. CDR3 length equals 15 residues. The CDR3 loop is CASSQVEQGHYEQYF. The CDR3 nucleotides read TGCGCCAGCAGCCAAGTCGAGCAGGGCCACTACGAGCAGTACTTC.

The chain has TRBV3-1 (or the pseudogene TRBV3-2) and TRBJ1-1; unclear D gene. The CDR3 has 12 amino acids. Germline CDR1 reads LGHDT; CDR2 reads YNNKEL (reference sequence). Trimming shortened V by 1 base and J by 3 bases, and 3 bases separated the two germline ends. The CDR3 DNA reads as TGTGCCAGCAGCCAAGCCGACACTGAAGCTTTCTTT. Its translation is CASSQADTEAFF.

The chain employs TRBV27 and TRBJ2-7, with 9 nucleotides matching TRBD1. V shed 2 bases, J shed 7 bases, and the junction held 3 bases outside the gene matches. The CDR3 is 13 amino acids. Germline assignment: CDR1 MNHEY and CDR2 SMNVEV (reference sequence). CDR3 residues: CASSLTGGMEQYF. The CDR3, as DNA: TGTGCCAGCAGTTTAACAGGGGGCATGGAGCAGTACTTC.

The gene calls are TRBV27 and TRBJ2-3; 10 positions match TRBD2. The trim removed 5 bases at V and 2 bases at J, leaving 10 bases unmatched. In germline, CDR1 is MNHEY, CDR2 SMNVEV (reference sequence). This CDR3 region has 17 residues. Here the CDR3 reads CASSRKGLAGVTDTQYF. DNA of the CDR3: TGTGCCAGCAGTCGGAAGGGGCTAGCGGGGGTCACAGATACGCAGTATTTT.

DNA for the CDR3: TGTGCCAGCAGCAAGACTAGCGGGCACACCGGGGAGCTGTTTTTT. Translated: CASSKTSGHTGELFF. J is TRBJ2-2 and V is TRBV11-1, with 10 bases aligning to TRBD2. Per the germline V gene, CDR1 is SGHAT and CDR2 is FQDESV (reference sequence). The length of the CDR3 is 15 residues. The trim removed 5 bases at V and 3 bases at J, leaving 3 bases unmatched. Combining the CDR3 with reference TRBV11-1 and TRBJ2-2 gives the whole variable domain EAEVAQSPRYKITEKSQAVAFWCDPISGHATLYWYRQILGQGPELLVQFQDESVVDDSQLPKDRFSAERLKGVDSTLKIQPAELGDSAMYLCASSKTSGHTGELFFGEGSRLTVL.

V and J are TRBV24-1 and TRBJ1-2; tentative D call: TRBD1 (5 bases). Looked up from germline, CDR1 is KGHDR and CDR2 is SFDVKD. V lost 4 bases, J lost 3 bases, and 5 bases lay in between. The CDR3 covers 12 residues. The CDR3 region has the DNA TGTGCCACCAGTGACAGGGACTATGGCTACACCTTC. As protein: CATSDRDYGYTF.

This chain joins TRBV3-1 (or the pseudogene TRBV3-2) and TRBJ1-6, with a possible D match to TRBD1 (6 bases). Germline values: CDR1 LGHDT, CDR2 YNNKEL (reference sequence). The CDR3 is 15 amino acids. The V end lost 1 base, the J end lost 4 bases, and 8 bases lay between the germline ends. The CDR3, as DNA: TGTGCCAGCAGCCAAGTAGGGGGTTATAATTCACCCCTCCACTTT. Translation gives CASSQVGGYNSPLHF.

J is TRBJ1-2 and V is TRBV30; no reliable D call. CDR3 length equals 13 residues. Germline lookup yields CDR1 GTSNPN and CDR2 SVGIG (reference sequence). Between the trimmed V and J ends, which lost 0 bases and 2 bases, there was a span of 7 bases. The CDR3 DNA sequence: TGTGCCTGGAGTGTAGCCAGGAACTATGGCTACACCTTC. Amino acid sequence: CAWSVARNYGYTF.

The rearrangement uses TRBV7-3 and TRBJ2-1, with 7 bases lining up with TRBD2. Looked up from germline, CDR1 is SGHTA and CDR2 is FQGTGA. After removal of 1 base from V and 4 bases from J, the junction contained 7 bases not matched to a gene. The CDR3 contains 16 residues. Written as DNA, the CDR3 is TGTGCCAGCAGCTTAAAGGCGGGAGTGGTTTACAATGAGCAGTTCTTC. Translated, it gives CASSLKAGVVYNEQFF.

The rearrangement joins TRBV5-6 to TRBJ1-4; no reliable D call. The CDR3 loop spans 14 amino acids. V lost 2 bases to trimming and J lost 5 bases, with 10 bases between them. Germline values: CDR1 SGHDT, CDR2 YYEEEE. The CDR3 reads CASSFAGTNEKLFF. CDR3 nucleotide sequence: TGTGCCAGCAGCTTCGCGGGTACGAATGAAAAACTGTTTTTT.

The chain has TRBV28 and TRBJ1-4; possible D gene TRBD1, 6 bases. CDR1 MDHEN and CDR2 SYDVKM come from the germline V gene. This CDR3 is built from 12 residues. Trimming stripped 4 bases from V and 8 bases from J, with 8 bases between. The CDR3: CASSSGEEKLFF. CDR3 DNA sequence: TGTGCCAGCAGTTCAGGGGAAGAAAAACTGTTTTTT.

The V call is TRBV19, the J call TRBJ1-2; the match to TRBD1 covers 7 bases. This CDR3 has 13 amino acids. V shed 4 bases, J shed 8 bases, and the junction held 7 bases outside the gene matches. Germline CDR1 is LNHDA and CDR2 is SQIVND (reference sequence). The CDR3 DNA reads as TGTGCCAGTAGTAGAGAGGGGGCGCGAGGCTACACCTTC. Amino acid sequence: CASSREGARGYTF.

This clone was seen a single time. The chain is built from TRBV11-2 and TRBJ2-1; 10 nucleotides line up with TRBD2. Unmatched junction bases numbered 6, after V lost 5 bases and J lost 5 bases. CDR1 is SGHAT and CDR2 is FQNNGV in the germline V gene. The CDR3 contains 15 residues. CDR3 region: CASSIVGLADNEQFF. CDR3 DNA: TGTGCCAGCAGCATAGTAGGACTAGCGGACAATGAGCAGTTCTTC.

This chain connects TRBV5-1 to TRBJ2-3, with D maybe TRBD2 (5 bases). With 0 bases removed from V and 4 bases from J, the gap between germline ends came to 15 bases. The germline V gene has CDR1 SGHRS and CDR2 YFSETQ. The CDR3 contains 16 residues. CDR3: CASSLARTAGPDTQYF. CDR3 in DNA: TGCGCCAGCAGCTTGGCACGGACGGCGGGCCCAGATACGCAGTATTTT. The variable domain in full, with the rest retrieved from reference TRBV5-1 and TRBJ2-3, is KAGVTQTPRYLIKTRGQQVTLSCSPISGHRSVSWYQQTPGQGLQFLFEYFSETQRNKGNFPGRFSGRQFSNSRSEMNVSTLELGDSALYLCASSLARTAGPDTQYFGPGTRLTVL.